These T cell receptor beta chains were read from a single sample in a study of CD8 T cells in Susac syndrome. TCRdb used MiXCR to reprocess the immunoSEQ multiplex PCR reads, holding one entry per CDR3 protein. Here the sample spans 400,000 or so distinct CDR3 sequences, 85% being singletons. Sequences were obtained from CD8+ T cells from PBMCs. The receptors derive from a human donor with multiple sclerosis. Both conserved end residues are part of each CDR3. A D gene is named only where the DNA matches it firmly.

D gene | V gene | CDR3 length | CDR3 protein
- | TRBV4-1 | 13 | CASSQGSSPEAFF
- | TRBV13 | 14 | CASGQTGGLFEQYF
TRBD1 | TRBV4-1 | 15 | CASSVPGQNYNEQFF
TRBD1 | TRBV5-6 | 17 | CASSPLGQGANTDTQYF
- | TRBV5-1 | 13 | CASSAGGSYEQYF
- | TRBV27 | 18 | CASSLSGQGWVAPYGYTF
- | TRBV9 | 12 | CASNGLEETQYF
- | TRBV7-8 | 13 | CASSLFPTDEQYF
- | TRBV11-3 | 14 | CASSSALTHNEQFF
- | TRBV2 | 15 | CASSESTGIPDEQYF
TRBD1 | TRBV19 | 15 | CASSIEDRVYNEQFF
TRBD1 | TRBV28 | 16 | CASSATGAPTMDEQYF
TRBD1 | TRBV27 | 16 | CASSVKGQRSFYEQYF
- | TRBV6-1 | 15 | CASSDWGERYNEQFF
- | TRBV7-9 | 14 | CASSPQVTELKLFF
- | TRBV27 | 18 | CASSPPSVTGIAKNIQYF
- | TRBV19 | 10 | CATFQETQYF
- | TRBV10-3 | 11 | CATSEVDGYTF
- | TRBV19 | 14 | CASSIKERGSEQYF
- | TRBV7-2 | 14 | CARPITGTYNEQFF